The subject of this entry is one TCR beta chain. Its antigen is as yet unknown. The sample is drawn from a study of shared clonotypes between healthy human individuals. Study outcomes and limitations: Shared clonotypes across all four donors exceeded non-shared ones in generation probability.

Sorted-subset replicate PCRs used around 220 ng DNA, tens of thousands of T cell genomes. Per the original methods: There were no quality scores in the junction-only immunoSEQ sequences, so filtering differed. TCRdb's copy holds only in-frame clones and misses some; the assay was immunoSEQ multiplex PCR. The V and J calls and the clone size are those of that table, but D and trimming were determined from the DNA. Counted here are some 1,400,000 clones, roughly 96% occurring once; the ten biggest clones make up approximately 1.1%. CDR3 length: 13 residues. V lost 8 bases, J lost 1 base, and 9 bases lay in between. Germline V gives CDR1 ENHRY, CDR2 SYGVKD.

The chain is built from TRBV10-3 and TRBJ1-5; D is possibly TRBD1 (6 bases). Sequences were obtained from naive CD4+ T cells sorted from blood. Described subset: CD45RA+ positively selected. This TCR came from a young man in good health. CDR3 nucleotide sequence: TGTGCCATCGGGGGCAGAAGCAATCAGCCCCAGCATTTT. This gives the protein CAIGGRSNQPQHF.